The 3 T cell receptor beta chains below were found in one sample sequenced in a study of cytomegalovirus exposure and HLA in healthy donors. Measured with immunoSEQ multiplex PCR; TCRdb has only the in-frame clones, and not every one. The sample includes about 120,000 clones, approximately 86% seen only once; the top ten take approximately 4.5%. Sequencing input: PBMCs. The receptors shown here come from a young man in good health and CMV-seropositive.

V is TRBV4-2 and J is TRBJ1-2; D unresolved. The CDR3 has 14 amino acids. Germline assignment: CDR1 LGHNA and CDR2 YNFKEQ. The germline V and J ends were trimmed by 4 bases and 1 base, with 10 bases remaining between them. The CDR3 DNA sequence: TGTGCCAGCAGCCCCCCAACAGTTAACTATGGCTACACCTTC. Translated, it gives CASSPPTVNYGYTF.

The chain employs TRBV6-4 and TRBJ1-4; 7 nucleotides agree with TRBD1. V trimming: 0 bases; J trimming: 8 bases; junction bases outside the gene matches: 9. The germline CDR1 and CDR2 sequences are MRHNA and SNTAGT. The CDR3 extends over 16 amino acids. CDR3 bases: TGTGCCAGCAGTGACTCGATAGGACAGGCCAGGGAAAAACTGTTTTTT. Translating it yields CASSDSIGQAREKLFF.

The rearrangement joins TRBV4-1 to TRBJ2-1; tentatively, D is TRBD2 (7 bases). This CDR3 has 17 residues. Deletions cut 0 bases from V and 2 bases from J, with 14 bases between. CDR1 and CDR2 from the germline V gene are MGHRA and YSYEKL. This chain's CDR3 is CASSQDRGRGTYNEQFF. In nucleotides, the CDR3 is TGCGCCAGCAGCCAAGATCGGGGGCGGGGGACCTACAATGAGCAGTTCTTC.